The clone carrying this TCR beta chain was found many times. Its antigen is as yet unknown. The data belong to a study of glioma-infiltrating T cells. About the research overall: Glioblastomas were WHO grade IV, sampled at first diagnosis; low-grade were grade II. Sequencing aimed for roughly 4.5- to 11-fold coverage of about a million peripheral T cells. Study-level points and caveats: Only very few CDR3 sequences appeared in both tissue and blood.

Per germline, CDR1 SGHTA and CDR2 FQGTGA. V was trimmed by 2 bases and J by 5 bases, leaving 10 bases between them. This CDR3 has 14 residues. Amplification of TCR alpha and beta CDR3 regions from RNA used iRepertoire nested multiplex PCR. TCRdb independently ran MiXCR on the multiplex PCR reads; one entry per CDR3 protein. The table lists 300,000 to 400,000 distinct CDR3 sequences, less than 50% of them singletons. This rearrangement joins TRBV7-3 to TRBJ2-1; D may be TRBD2 (5 bases). The TCR originated in a human donor with low-grade glioma or glioblastoma, undergoing nonglioma brain surgery, or in good health (not recorded which). The sample comprised glioma tissue, nonneoplastic brain tissue, or PBMCs (not recorded which). The CDR3, as DNA: TGTGCCAGCAGCTTAGGGAGAACAGACAATGAGCAGTTCTTC. Protein product: CASSLGRTDNEQFF.